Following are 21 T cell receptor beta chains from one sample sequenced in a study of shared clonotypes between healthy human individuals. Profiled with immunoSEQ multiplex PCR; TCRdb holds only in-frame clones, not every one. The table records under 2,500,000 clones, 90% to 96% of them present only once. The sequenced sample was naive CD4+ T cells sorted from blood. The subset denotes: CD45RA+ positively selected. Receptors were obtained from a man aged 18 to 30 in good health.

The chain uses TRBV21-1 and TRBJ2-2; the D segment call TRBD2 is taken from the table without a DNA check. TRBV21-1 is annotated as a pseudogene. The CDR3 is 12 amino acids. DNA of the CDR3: TGTGCCACCCTTTTAGCAGGGGAGGGGCTGTTTTTT. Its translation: CATLLAGEGLFF.

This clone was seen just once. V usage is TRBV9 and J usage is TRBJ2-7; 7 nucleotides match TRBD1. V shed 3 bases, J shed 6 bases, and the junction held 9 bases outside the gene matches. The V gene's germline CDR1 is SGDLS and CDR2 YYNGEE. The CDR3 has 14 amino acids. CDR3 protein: CASSASGQNGEQYF. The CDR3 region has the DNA TGTGCCAGCAGCGCTTCGGGACAGAACGGCGAGCAGTACTTC.

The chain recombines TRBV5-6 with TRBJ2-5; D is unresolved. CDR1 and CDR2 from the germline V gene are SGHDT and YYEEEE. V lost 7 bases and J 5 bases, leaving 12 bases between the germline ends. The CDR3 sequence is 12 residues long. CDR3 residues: CASQTGPETQYF. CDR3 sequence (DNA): TGTGCCAGCCAAACTGGACCGGAGACCCAGTACTTC.

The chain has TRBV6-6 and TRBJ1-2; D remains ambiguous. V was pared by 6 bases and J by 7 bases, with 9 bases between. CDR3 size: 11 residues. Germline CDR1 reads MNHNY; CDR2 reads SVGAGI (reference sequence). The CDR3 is CASSQGVGYTF. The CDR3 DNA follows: TGTGCCAGCAGCCAAGGAGTTGGCTACACCTTC.

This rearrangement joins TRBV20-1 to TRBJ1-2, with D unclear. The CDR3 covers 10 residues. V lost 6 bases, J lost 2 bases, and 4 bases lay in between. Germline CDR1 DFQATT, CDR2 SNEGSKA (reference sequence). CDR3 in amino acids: CSALNYGYTF. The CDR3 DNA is TGCAGTGCCCTAAACTATGGCTACACCTTC.

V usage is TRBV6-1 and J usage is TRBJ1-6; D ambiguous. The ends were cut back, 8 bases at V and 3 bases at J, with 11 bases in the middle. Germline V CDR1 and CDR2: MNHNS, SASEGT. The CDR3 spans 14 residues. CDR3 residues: CASSDGFYNSPLHF. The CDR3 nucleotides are TGTGCCAGCTCAGACGGCTTCTATAATTCACCCCTCCACTTT.

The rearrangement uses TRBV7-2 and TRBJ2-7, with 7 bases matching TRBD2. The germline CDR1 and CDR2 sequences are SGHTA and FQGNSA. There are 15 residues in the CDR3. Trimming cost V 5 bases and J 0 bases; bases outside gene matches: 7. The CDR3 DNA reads TGTGCCAGCAGCCCCCGGGACTATCACTCCTACGAGCAGTACTTC. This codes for CASSPRDYHSYEQYF.

The DNA for the CDR3 is TGTGCCAGCAGTTCCCCTGCCCTGACAGGGAAAAGGGACGAGCAGTACTTC. Encoded protein: CASSSPALTGKRDEQYF. This chain links TRBV28 with TRBJ2-7; 7 bases are shared with TRBD1. Trimming cost V 4 bases and J 5 bases; bases outside gene matches: 17. The CDR3 runs to 17 residues. Germline CDR1 reads MDHEN; CDR2 reads SYDVKM.

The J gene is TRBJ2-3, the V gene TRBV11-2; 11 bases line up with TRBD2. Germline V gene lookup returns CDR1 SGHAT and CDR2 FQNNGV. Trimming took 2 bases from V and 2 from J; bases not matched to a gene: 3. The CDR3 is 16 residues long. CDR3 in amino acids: CASSLLAGGSTDTQYF. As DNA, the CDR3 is TGTGCCAGCAGCTTACTAGCGGGGGGCTCCACAGATACGCAGTATTTT.

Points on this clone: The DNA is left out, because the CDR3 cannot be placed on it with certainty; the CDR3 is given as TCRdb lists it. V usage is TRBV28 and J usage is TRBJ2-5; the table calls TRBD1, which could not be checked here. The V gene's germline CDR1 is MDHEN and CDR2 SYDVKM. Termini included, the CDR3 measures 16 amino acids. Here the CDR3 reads CASSSSGQGATETQYF.

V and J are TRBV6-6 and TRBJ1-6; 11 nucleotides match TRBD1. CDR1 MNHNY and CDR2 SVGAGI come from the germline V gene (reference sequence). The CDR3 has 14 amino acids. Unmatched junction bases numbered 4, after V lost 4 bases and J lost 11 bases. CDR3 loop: CASSWGQGEAPLHF. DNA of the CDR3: TGTGCCAGCAGTTGGGGACAGGGGGAAGCACCCCTCCACTTT.

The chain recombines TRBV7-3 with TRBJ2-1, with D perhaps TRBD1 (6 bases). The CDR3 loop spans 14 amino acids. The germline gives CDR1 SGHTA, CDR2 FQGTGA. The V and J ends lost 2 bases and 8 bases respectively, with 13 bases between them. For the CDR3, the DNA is TGTGCCAGCAGCTTAGGTGGAGCAGGGGATGAGCAGTTCTTC. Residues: CASSLGGAGDEQFF.

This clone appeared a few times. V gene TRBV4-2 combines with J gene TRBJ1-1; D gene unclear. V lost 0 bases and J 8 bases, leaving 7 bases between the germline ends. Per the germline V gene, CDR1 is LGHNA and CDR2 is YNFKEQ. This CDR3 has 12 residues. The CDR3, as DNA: TGTGCCAGCAGCCAAGATCTGGGCGAAGCTTTCTTT. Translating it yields CASSQDLGEAFF.

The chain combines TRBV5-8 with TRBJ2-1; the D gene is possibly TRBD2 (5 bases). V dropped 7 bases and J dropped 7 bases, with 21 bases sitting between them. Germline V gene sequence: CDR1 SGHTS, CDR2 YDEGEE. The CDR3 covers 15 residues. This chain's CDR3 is CASLTYEGTWNEQFF. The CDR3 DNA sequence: TGTGCCAGCCTCACGTACGAGGGAACGTGGAATGAGCAGTTCTTC.

CDR3 in amino acids: CASSLALADEQFF. As DNA, the CDR3 is TGCGCCAGCAGCTTGGCACTCGCGGATGAGCAGTTCTTC. This sequence joins TRBV5-1 and TRBJ2-1; D call uncertain. CDR1 is SGHRS, CDR2 YFSETQ, per germline. This CDR3 is 13 amino acids long. Trimming pared 0 bases from V and 8 bases from J, leaving 9 bases between. Filled out from reference TRBV5-1 and TRBJ2-1, the complete variable domain reads KAGVTQTPRYLIKTRGQQVTLSCSPISGHRSVSWYQQTPGQGLQFLFEYFSETQRNKGNFPGRFSGRQFSNSRSEMNVSTLELGDSALYLCASSLALADEQFFGPGTRLTVL.

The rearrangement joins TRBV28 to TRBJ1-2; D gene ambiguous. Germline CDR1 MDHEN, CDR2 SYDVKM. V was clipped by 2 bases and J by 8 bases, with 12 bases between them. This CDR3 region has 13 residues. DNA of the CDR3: TGTGCCAGCAGTTTAACGGTCGGAGGGGGCTACACCTTC. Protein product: CASSLTVGGGYTF.

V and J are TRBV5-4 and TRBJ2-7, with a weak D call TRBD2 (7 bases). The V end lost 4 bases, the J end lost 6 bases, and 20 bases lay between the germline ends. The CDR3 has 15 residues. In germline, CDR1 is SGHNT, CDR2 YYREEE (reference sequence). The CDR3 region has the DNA TGTGCCAGCAGCCCCGAGGGTCGGGGGGCTCTCGAGCAGTACTTC. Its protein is CASSPEGRGALEQYF.

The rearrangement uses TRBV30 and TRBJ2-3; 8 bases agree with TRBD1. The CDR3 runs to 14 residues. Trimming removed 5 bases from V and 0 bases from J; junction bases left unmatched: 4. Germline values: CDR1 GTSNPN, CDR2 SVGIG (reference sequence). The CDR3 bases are TGTGCCTGGGCAGGGGACAGGAGCACAGATACGCAGTATTTT. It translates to CAWAGDRSTDTQYF.

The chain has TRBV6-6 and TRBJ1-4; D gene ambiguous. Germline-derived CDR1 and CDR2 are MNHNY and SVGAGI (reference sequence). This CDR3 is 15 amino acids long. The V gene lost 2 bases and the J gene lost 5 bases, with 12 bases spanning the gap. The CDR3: CASSYLSVGNEKLFF. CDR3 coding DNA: TGTGCCAGCAGTTACCTATCCGTGGGGAATGAAAAACTGTTTTTT.

The CDR3 sequence is CAWSVWAGGRGSPLHF. CDR3 nucleotide sequence: TGTGCCTGGAGTGTATGGGCAGGGGGCAGGGGGTCACCCCTCCACTTT. The chain is built from TRBV30 and TRBJ1-6; 8 positions match TRBD1. CDR3 size: 16 residues. CDR1 is GTSNPN and CDR2 is SVGIG in the germline V gene (reference sequence). V shed 0 bases and J 10 bases; nucleotides not matched to a gene: 11.

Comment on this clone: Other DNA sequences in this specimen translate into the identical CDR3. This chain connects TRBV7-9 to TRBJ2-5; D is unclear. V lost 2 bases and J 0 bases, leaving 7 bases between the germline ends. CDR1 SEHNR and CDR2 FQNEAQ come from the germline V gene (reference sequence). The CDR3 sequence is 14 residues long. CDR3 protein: CASSLLLDQETQYF. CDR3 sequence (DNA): TGTGCCAGCAGCTTACTCTTAGACCAAGAGACCCAGTACTTC.